This section outlines one TCR beta chain sequence together with its context. Its antigen is undetermined. The data were taken from a study of cytomegalovirus exposure and HLA in healthy donors. General study points: Among CMV-associated TCR beta chains, most appeared HLA-restricted in a later analysis. CMV serostatus was the sole immune exposure information available.

PCR employed 60 Vbeta and 13 Jbeta primers. Measured with immunoSEQ multiplex PCR; TCRdb has only the in-frame clones, and not every one. The sample yields under 150,000 clones, 65% to 85% seen once. The CDR3 totals 15 residues. The germline V gene has CDR1 WNHNN and CDR2 SYGVQD (reference sequence). V was clipped by 10 bases and J by 3 bases, with 19 bases between them. The sequenced sample was PBMCs. The chain uses TRBV10-1 and TRBJ2-1, with D possibly matching TRBD1 (5 bases). This receptor was taken from a woman aged 40 to 50 in good health and CMV-seropositive. The CDR3 nucleotides read TGCGCCACAAGCGCTAAGGGGCTAGACTACAATGAGCAGTTCTTC. Translating it yields CATSAKGLDYNEQFF.